This T cell receptor beta chain is from a study of post-analysis software for immune sequencing data. Looking at the study overall: Some patients lacked subtype; others had relapsing-remitting, secondary progressive or progressive-relapsing disease.

CDR1 and CDR2 (germline): KGHSH, LQKENI. This CDR3 is 13 amino acids long. The ends were cut back, 0 bases at V and 5 bases at J, with 5 bases in the middle. To note about this clonotype: Its antigen is unidentified.

Study-level points and caveats: Relative to controls, patients with multiple sclerosis showed significantly lower normalized Chao1 diversity. Elevated frequency relative to controls characterized four or five TRBV segments in patients, TRBV5-6, TRBV5-1 and TRBV20-1 among them.

TCR beta cDNA libraries had unique molecular identifiers. From the PCR reads, TCRdb called clonotypes with MiXCR, one entry per CDR3 protein. The table shows a few hundred thousand distinct CDR3 sequences, with less than 40% occurring only once. The material sequenced was blood. The V gene is TRBV18, the J gene TRBJ2-4; weak D call: TRBD1 (5 bases). The TCR comes from a girl aged 5-17 years with multiple sclerosis. The CDR3 loop is CASSPPGQNIQYF. DNA of the CDR3: TGTGCCAGCTCACCACCGGGGCAAAACATTCAGTACTTC.